This record concerns one TCR beta chain sequence. The study drew participants aged about 18 to 90 years from some 24 US areas. The data are from a study of blood T cell repertoires in COVID-19. Study in general: Samples taken during acute and convalescent COVID-19 were collected in the United States, Italy and Spain.

In the authors' workflow: Amplification with reference gene primers provided the estimates of nucleated cell counts. The assay was immunoSEQ multiplex PCR, and TCRdb's table has in-frame clones only and misses some. That table furnishes V, J and clone size, whereas the DNA furnished D and trimming. Found here are around 220,000 clones, about 86% of them singletons; the top ten hold 14% to 15%. The CDR3 has 15 amino acids. Germline lookup yields CDR1 SGDLS and CDR2 YYNGEE. V lost 1 base, J lost 7 bases, and 10 bases stayed unmatched. Input material: PBMCs or T cells enriched from blood (not recorded which). The sequence was collected from a woman between 45 and 65 years old with acute COVID-19. The J gene is TRBJ1-2, the V gene TRBV9; 7 bases align to TRBD1. CDR3 sequence reads: CASSVQGDDRAGYTF. For the CDR3, the DNA is TGTGCCAGCAGCGTACAGGGGGACGATCGGGCTGGCTACACCTTC.